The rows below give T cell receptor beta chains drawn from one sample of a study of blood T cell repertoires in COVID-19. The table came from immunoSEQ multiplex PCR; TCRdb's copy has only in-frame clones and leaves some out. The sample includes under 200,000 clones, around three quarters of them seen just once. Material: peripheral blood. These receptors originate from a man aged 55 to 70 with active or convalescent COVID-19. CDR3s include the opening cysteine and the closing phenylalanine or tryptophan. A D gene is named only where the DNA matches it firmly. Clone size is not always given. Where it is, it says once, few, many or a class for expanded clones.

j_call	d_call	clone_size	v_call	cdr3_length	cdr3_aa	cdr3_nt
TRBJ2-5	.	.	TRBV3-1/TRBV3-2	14	CASSQDTGWETQYF	TGTGCCAGCAGCCAAGATACGGGGTGGGAGACCCAGTACTTC
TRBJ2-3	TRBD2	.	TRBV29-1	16	CSVEGPSGRSTDTQYF	TGCAGCGTTGAAGGGCCTAGCGGGAGAAGCACAGATACGCAGTATTTT
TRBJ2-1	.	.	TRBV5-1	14	CASSLGGVDNEQFF	TGCGCCAGCAGCTTGGGGGGAGTGGACAATGAGCAGTTCTTC
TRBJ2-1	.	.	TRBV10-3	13	CAASEQAWWEQFF	TGTGCCGCATCGGAACAGGCCTGGTGGGAGCAGTTCTTC
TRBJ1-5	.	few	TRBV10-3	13	CAISDEVNQPQHF	TGTGCCATCAGTGACGAGGTCAATCAGCCCCAGCATTTT
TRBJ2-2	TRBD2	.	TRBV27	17	CASSSPGLVGNTGELFF	TGTGCCAGCAGTTCCCCAGGACTAGTTGGCAACACCGGGGAGCTGTTTTTT
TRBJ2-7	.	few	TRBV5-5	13	CASSLEPNYEQYF	TGTGCCAGCAGCTTGGAACCTAACTACGAGCAGTACTTC
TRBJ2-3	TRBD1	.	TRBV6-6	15	CASSYSGTGADTQYF	TGTGCCAGCAGTTACTCCGGGACAGGGGCAGATACGCAGTATTTT
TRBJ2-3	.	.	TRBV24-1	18	CATSDSDRPVFGTDTQYF	TGTGCCACCAGTGATTCTGACAGGCCAGTCTTTGGCACAGATACGCAGTATTTT
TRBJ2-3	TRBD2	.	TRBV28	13	CAVEREIADTQYF	TGTGCTGTGGAGCGGGAGATCGCAGATACGCAGTATTTT
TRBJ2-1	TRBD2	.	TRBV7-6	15	CASSLSGSTIHEQFF	TGTGCCAGCAGCTTAAGCGGGAGTACGATTCATGAGCAGTTCTTC
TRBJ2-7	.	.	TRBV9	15	CASSVGPGMRYEQYF	TGTGCCAGCAGCGTAGGTCCAGGGATGCGGTACGAGCAGTACTTC
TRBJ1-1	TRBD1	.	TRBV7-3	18	CASSLTLHRGPGNTEAFF	TGTGCCAGCAGCTTAACCCTGCACAGGGGCCCGGGGAACACTGAAGCTTTCTTT
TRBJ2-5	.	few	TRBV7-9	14	CASSFDSLQETQYF	TGTGCCAGCAGCTTCGACAGTCTCCAAGAGACCCAGTACTTC
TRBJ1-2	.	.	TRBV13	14	CASSLGREEWGYTF	TGTGCCAGCAGCTTAGGCCGGGAGGAGTGGGGCTACACCTTC
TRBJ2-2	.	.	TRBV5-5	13	CASGLASTGELFF	TGTGCCAGCGGCTTAGCAAGCACCGGGGAGCTGTTTTTT
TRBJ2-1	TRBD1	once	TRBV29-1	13	CSVDRVRMNEQFF	TGCAGCGTCGACAGGGTCAGGATGAATGAGCAGTTCTTC
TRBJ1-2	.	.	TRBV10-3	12	CAINGENYGYTF	TGTGCCATCAATGGGGAGAACTATGGCTACACCTTC
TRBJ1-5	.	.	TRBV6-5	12	CASTQGFQPQHF	TGTGCCAGCACCCAGGGGTTTCAGCCCCAGCATTTT
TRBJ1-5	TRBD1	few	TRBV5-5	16	CASSREGQELGQPQHF	TGTGCCAGCAGCCGAGAGGGACAGGAGTTGGGTCAGCCCCAGCATTTT
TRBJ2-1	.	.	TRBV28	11	CASSITNEQFF	TGTGCCAGCAGTATCACTAACGAGCAGTTCTTC
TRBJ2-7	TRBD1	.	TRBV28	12	CASRQGAYEQYF	TGTGCCAGTAGACAGGGGGCCTACGAGCAGTACTTC
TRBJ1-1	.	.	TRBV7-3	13	CASSLRPFGEAFF	TGTGCCAGCAGCTTAAGACCCTTCGGGGAAGCTTTCTTT
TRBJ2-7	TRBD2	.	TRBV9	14	CASSVGTSGYEQYF	TGTGCCAGCAGCGTAGGGACTAGCGGCTACGAGCAGTACTTC
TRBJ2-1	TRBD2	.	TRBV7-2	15	CASSVWTSVNNEQFF	TGTGCCAGCAGCGTATGGACTAGCGTCAACAATGAGCAGTTCTTC
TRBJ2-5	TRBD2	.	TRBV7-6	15	CASSAAGGLKETQYF	TGTGCCAGCAGCGCGGCGGGAGGGCTCAAAGAGACCCAGTACTTC
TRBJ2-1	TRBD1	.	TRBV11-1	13	CASSWDSNNEQFF	TGTGCCAGCAGCTGGGACAGTAACAATGAGCAGTTCTTC
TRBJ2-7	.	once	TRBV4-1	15	CASSLSEARLEEQYF	TGCGCCAGCAGCCTCTCGGAGGCCCGTTTGGAGGAGCAGTACTTC
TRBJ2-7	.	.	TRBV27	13	CASSFGSAGEQYF	TGTGCCAGCAGTTTTGGGAGTGCGGGCGAGCAGTACTTC
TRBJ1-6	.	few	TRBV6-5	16	CASSYSTGNLNSPLHF	TGTGCCAGCAGTTACTCTACAGGGAATTTAAATTCACCCCTCCACTTT
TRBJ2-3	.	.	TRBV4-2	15	CASSQVRGSTDTQYF	TGTGCCAGCAGCCAAGTACGGGGTAGCACAGATACGCAGTATTTT
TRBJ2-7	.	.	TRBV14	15	CASSPGQGISYEQYF	TGTGCCAGCAGCCCCGGGCAGGGAATCTCCTACGAGCAGTACTTC
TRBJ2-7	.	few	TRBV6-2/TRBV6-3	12	CASSQIPQRQYF	TGTGCCAGCAGCCAGATACCACAAAGGCAGTACTTC
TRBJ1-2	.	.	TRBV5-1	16	CASTPSPGGSNYGYTF	TGCGCCAGCACCCCCTCCCCCGGCGGATCTAACTATGGCTACACCTTC
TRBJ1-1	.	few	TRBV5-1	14	CASTYRAENTEAFF	TGCGCCAGCACCTACAGGGCAGAGAACACTGAAGCTTTCTTT
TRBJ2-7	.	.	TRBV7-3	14	CASSYGGSSYEQYF	TGTGCCAGCAGCTATGGCGGGTCCTCCTACGAGCAGTACTTC
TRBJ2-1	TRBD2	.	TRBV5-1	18	CASSLDGPSGRVSNEQFF	TGCGCCAGCAGCTTGGATGGCCCTAGCGGGAGGGTATCGAATGAGCAGTTCTTC
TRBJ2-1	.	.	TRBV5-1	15	CASSLRVSSYNEQFF	TGCGCCAGCAGCTTGAGAGTAAGCTCCTACAATGAGCAGTTCTTC
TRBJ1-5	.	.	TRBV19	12	CASRNREEPQHF	TGTGCCAGTAGAAACCGTGAGGAGCCCCAGCATTTT
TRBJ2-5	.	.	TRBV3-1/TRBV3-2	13	CASSQGARETQYF	TGTGCCAGCAGCCAGGGAGCGCGGGAGACCCAGTACTTC
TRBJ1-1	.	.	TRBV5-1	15	CASSLDGRPNTEAFF	TGCGCCAGCAGCCTGGACGGGAGGCCGAACACTGAAGCTTTCTTT
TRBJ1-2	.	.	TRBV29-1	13	CSVEEAGPLGYTF	TGCAGCGTTGAAGAGGCTGGCCCCCTTGGCTACACCTTC
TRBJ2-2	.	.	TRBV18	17	CASSQQPRGRQAGELFF	TGTGCCAGCTCGCAACAGCCCAGGGGCAGACAAGCCGGGGAGCTGTTTTTT
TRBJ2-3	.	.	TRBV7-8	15	CASSSSVTTTDTQYF	TGTGCCAGCAGCTCGTCAGTGACTACCACAGATACGCAGTATTTT
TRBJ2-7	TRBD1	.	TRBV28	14	CASSLNRGSYEQYF	TGTGCCAGCAGTTTAAACAGGGGTTCCTACGAGCAGTACTTC
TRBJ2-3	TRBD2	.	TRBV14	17	CASSQEALAAYTDTQYF	TGTGCCAGCAGCCAAGAAGCGCTAGCGGCCTACACAGATACGCAGTATTTT
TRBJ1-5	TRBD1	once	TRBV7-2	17	CASSSDREVNSNQPQHF	TGTGCCAGCAGCTCAGACAGGGAGGTGAATAGCAATCAGCCCCAGCATTTT
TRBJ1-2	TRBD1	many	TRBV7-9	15	CASSLAGQGVYGYTF	TGTGCCAGCAGCTTAGCGGGACAGGGGGTCTATGGCTACACCTTC
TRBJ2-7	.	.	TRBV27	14	CASSHRAGRYEQYF	TGTGCCAGCAGCCATAGGGCCGGGAGATACGAGCAGTACTTC
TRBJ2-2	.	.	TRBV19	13	CASSIGGTGELFF	TGTGCCAGTAGTATCGGCGGCACCGGGGAGCTGTTTTTT
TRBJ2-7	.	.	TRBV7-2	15	CASSLRQGLSYEQYF	TGTGCCAGCAGCCTAAGACAGGGACTCTCCTACGAGCAGTACTTC
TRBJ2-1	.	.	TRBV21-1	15	CASTFRREGQDEQFF	TGTGCCAGCACCTTTAGGCGGGAGGGCCAGGATGAGCAGTTCTTC
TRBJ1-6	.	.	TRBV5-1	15	CASSLGAQGNSPLHF	TGCGCCAGCAGCTTGGGGGCGCAGGGTAATTCACCCCTCCACTTT